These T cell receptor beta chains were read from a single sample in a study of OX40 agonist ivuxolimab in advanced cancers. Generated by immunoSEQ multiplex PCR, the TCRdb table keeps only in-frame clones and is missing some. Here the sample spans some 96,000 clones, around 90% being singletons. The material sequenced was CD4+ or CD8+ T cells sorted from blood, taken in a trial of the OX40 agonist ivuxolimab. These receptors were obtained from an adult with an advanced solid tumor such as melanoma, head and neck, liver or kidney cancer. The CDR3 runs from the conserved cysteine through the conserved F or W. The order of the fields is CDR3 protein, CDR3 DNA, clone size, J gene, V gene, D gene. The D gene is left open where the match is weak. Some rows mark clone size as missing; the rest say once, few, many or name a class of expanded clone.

CASDTSATGTYEQYF	TGTGCCAGCGATACCTCCGCGACAGGGACCTACGAGCAGTACTTC	once	TRBJ2-7	TRBV28	TRBD1
CASSRGTTSEQFF	TGTGCCAGCAGCCGGGGAACAACAAGTGAGCAGTTCTTC	-	TRBJ2-1	TRBV6-4	-
CASSLLNDEQYF	TGTGCCAGCAGTTTATTGAACGACGAGCAGTACTTC	once	TRBJ2-7	TRBV28	-
CASSSMTGLPSSYEQYF	TGTGCCAGCAGCAGCATGACGGGACTACCAAGCTCCTACGAGCAGTACTTC	-	TRBJ2-7	TRBV21-1	-
CASTPNGPGSTEQYF	TGTGCCAGCACCCCAAATGGCCCGGGATCCACCGAGCAGTACTTC	-	TRBJ2-7	TRBV6-5	-
CASSAQGQGQTQYF	TGTGCCAGTAGTGCCCAGGGGCAGGGACAGACCCAGTACTTC	-	TRBJ2-5	TRBV19	-
CASSEAGGLTGIDGYTF	TGTGCCAGCAGTGAAGCGGGAGGGTTGACAGGGATCGACGGCTACACCTTC	-	TRBJ1-2	TRBV2	TRBD1
CASRRTGEETQYF	TGCGCCAGCAGGAGGACAGGGGAAGAGACCCAGTACTTC	-	TRBJ2-5	TRBV10-1	TRBD1
CASSRVNQPQHF	TGTGCCAGTAGCCGGGTCAATCAGCCCCAGCATTTT	-	TRBJ1-5	TRBV19	-
CASSVEPGTSNYGYTF	TGTGCCAGCAGCGTCGAACCGGGAACCTCTAACTATGGCTACACCTTC	-	TRBJ1-2	TRBV9	-
CASWNRGAQETQYF	TGTGCCAGTTGGAACAGGGGCGCCCAAGAGACCCAGTACTTC	-	TRBJ2-5	TRBV19	TRBD1
CASSQGQYALNTGELFF	TGTGCCAGTAGTCAGGGACAGTACGCCCTCAACACCGGGGAGCTGTTTTTT	-	TRBJ2-2	TRBV19	TRBD1
CASSVQGGTEAFF	TGTGCCAGCAGTGTACAGGGCGGCACTGAAGCTTTCTTT	-	TRBJ1-1	TRBV6-4	-
CSVGRDSTDTQYF	TGCAGCGTTGGGCGGGACAGCACAGATACGCAGTATTTT	-	TRBJ2-3	TRBV29-1	-
CASSASAGPQHF	TGTGCCAGCAGCGCCTCTGCGGGGCCCCAGCATTTT	-	TRBJ1-5	TRBV11-3	-
CASSYTRTGHYGYTF	TGTGCCAGCAGTTACACCAGGACAGGGCACTATGGCTACACCTTC	-	TRBJ1-2	TRBV6-5	TRBD1
CASRWDRLNYGYTF	TGTGCCAGCAGGTGGGACAGACTGAACTATGGCTACACCTTC	-	TRBJ1-2	TRBV28	TRBD1
CASSLALSEGAGEKLFF	TGTGCCAGCAGCTTAGCATTGTCGGAGGGGGCGGGAGAAAAACTGTTTTTT	-	TRBJ1-4	TRBV7-9	TRBD1
CASSLVAGTYEQYF	TGTGCCAGCAGCTTAGTGGCGGGGACCTACGAGCAGTACTTC	-	TRBJ2-7	TRBV11-2	-
CASSPGQGSQETQYF	TGTGCCAGCAGCCCGGGACAGGGATCCCAAGAGACCCAGTACTTC	-	TRBJ2-5	TRBV7-3	TRBD1
CASSLVAGGSKQYF	TGTGCCAGCAGCTTAGTAGCAGGGGGCAGCAAGCAGTACTTC	-	TRBJ2-7	TRBV7-9	TRBD1
CASSLSGIYDTQYF	TGTGCCAGCAGCCTAAGCGGGATATACGATACGCAGTATTTT	once	TRBJ2-3	TRBV7-3	TRBD2
CASSESRVRDRNQPQHF	TGCGCCAGCAGTGAGTCGAGGGTACGGGACCGCAATCAGCCCCAGCATTTT	-	TRBJ1-5	TRBV10-1	-
CASSHRVGDNEQFF	TGTGCCAGCAGCCACAGGGTCGGTGACAATGAGCAGTTCTTC	few	TRBJ2-1	TRBV14	-